This T cell receptor beta chain is drawn from a study of cytomegalovirus exposure and HLA in healthy donors. Primers: 60 Vbeta forward and 13 Jbeta reverse. Assay used: immunoSEQ multiplex PCR; TCRdb lists only in-frame clones, some missing. The sample contains hundreds of thousands of clones, approximately 79% of which appear only once. The V end lost 5 bases, the J end lost 7 bases, and 9 bases lay between the germline ends. The germline gives CDR1 LNHDA, CDR2 SQIVND (reference sequence). CDR3 length: 12 residues. The sample taken for sequencing was PBMCs. The chain combines TRBV19 with TRBJ1-5, with D unresolved. The receptor's source is a young man in good health and CMV-seronegative. CDR3 sequence (DNA): TGTGCCAGTAGTCTAGTGAGGCAGCCCCAGCATTTT. Protein sequence: CASSLVRQPQHF.